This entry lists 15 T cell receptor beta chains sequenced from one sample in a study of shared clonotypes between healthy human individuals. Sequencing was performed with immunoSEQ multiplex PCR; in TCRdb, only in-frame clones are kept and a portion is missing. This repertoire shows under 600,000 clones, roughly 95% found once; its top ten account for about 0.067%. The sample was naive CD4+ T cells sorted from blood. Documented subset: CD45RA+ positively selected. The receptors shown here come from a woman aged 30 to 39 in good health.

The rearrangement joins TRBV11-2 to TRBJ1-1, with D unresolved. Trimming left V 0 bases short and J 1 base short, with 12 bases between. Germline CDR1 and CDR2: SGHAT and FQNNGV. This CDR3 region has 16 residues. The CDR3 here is CASSLDDWAANTEAFF. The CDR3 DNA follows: TGTGCCAGCAGCTTAGATGATTGGGCGGCGAACACTGAAGCTTTCTTT.

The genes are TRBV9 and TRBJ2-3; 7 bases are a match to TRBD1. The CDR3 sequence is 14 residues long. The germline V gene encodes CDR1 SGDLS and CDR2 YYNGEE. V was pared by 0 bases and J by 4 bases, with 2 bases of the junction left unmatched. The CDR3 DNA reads TGTGCCAGCAGCGTAGTAGGGGGCTCAGATACGCAGTATTTT. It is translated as CASSVVGGSDTQYF.

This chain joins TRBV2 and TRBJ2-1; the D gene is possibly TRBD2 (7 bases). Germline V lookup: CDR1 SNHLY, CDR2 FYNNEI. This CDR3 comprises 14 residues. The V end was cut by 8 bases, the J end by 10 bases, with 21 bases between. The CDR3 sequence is CASAIGLDQGEQFF. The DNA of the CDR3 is TGTGCCAGCGCGATAGGACTAGATCAGGGGGAGCAGTTCTTC.

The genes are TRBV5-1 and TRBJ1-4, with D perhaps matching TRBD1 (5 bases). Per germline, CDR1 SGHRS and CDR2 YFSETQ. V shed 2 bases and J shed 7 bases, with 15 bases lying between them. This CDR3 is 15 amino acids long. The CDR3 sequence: CASSFTGTPTEKLFF. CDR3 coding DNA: TGCGCCAGCAGCTTTACCGGGACGCCCACTGAAAAACTGTTTTTT.

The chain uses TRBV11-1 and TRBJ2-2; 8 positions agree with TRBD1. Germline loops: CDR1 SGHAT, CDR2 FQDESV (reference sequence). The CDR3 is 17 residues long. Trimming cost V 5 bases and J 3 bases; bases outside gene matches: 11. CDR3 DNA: TGTGCCAGCAGCCAGGACAGGGAAGATTTCGACACCGGGGAGCTGTTTTTT. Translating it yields CASSQDREDFDTGELFF.

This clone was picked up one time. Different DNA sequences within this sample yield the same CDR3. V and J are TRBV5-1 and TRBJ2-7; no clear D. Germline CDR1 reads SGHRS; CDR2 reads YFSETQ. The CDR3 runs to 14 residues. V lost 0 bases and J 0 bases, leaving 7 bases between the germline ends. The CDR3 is CASSLAGSSYEQYF. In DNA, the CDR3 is TGCGCCAGCAGCTTGGCCGGCAGCTCCTACGAGCAGTACTTC.

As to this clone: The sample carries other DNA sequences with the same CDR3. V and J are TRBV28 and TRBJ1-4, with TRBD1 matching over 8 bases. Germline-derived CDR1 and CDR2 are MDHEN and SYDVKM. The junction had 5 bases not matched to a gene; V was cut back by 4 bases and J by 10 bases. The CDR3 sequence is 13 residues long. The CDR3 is CASSSGQGGKLFF. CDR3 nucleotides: TGTGCCAGCAGTTCAGGACAGGGAGGAAAACTGTTTTTT.

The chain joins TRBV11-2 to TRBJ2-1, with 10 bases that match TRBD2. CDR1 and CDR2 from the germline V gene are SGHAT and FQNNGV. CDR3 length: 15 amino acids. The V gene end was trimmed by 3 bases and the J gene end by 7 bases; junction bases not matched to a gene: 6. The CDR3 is CASSFGLADTNEQFF. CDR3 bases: TGTGCCAGCAGCTTCGGACTAGCGGATACTAATGAGCAGTTCTTC.

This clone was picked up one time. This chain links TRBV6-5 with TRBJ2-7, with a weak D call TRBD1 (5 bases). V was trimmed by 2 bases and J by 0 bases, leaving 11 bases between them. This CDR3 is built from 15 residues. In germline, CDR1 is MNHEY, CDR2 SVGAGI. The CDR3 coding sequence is TGTGCCAGCAGTTACACGGCAGGGTCCTCCTACGAGCAGTACTTC. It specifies CASSYTAGSSYEQYF.

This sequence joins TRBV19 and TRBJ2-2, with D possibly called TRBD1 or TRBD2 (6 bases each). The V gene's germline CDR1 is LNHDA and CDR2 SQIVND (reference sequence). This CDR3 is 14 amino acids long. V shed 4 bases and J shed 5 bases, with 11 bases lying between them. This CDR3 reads CASSNGGGTGELFF. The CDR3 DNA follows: TGTGCCAGTAGTAACGGAGGGGGTACCGGGGAGCTGTTTTTT.

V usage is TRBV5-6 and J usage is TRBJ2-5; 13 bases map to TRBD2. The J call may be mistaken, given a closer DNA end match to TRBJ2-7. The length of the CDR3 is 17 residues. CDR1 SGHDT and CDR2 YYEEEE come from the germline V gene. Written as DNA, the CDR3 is TGTGCCAGCAGCCTAGACAGACTAGCGGGAGGAACCTACGAGCAGTACTTC. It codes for CASSLDRLAGGTYEQYF.

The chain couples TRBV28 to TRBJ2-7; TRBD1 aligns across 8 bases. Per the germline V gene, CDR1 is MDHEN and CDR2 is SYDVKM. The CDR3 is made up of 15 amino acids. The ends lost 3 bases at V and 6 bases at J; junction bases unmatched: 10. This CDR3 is CASSFLDREVGEQYF. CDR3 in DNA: TGTGCCAGCAGTTTCCTGGACAGGGAGGTGGGCGAGCAGTACTTC.

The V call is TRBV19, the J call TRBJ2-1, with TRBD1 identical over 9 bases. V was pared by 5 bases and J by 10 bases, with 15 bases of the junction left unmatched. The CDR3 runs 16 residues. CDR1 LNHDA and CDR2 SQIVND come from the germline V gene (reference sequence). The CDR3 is CASSSDRGGGGREQFF. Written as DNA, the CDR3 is TGTGCCAGTAGTTCGGACAGGGGAGGAGGCGGCAGAGAGCAGTTCTTC. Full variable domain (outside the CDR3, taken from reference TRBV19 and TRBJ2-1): DGGITQSPKYLFRKEGQNVTLSCEQNLNHDAMYWYRQDPGQGLRLIYYSQIVNDFQKGDIAEGYSVSREKKESFPLTVTSAQKNPTAFYLCASSSDRGGGGREQFFGPGTRLTVL.

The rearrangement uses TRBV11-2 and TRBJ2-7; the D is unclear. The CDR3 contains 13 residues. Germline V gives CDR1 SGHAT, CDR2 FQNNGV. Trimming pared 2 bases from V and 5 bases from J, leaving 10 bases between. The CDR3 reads CASSLRAAHEQYF. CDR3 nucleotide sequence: TGTGCCAGCAGCTTAAGGGCGGCCCACGAGCAGTACTTC.

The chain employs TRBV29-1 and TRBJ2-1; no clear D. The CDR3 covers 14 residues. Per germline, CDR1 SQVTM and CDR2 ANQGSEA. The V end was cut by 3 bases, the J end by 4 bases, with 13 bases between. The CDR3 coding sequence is TGCAGCGTTGATAGTGGGGTAGGGTACAATGAGCAGTTCTTC. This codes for CSVDSGVGYNEQFF.